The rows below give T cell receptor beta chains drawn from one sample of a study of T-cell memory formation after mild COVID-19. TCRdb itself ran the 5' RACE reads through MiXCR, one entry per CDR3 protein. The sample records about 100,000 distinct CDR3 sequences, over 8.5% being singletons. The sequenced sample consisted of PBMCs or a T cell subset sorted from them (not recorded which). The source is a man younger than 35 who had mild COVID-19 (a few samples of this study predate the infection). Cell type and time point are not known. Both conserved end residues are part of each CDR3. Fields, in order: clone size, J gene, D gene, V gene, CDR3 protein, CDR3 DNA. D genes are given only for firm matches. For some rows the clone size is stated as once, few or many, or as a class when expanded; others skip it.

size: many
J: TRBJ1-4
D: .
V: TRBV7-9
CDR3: CASSLSPTGLGEKLFF
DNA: TGTGCCAGCAGCCTCTCACCGACAGGCCTGGGTGAAAAACTGTTTTTT

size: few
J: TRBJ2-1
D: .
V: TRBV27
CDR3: CASSLADPVFYNEQFF
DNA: TGTGCCAGCAGTTTGGCGGACCCGGTTTTTTACAATGAGCAGTTCTTC

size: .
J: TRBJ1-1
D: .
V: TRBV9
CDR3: CASSVRPNRGTEAFF
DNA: TGTGCCAGCAGCGTACGTCCTAACAGAGGTACTGAAGCTTTCTTT

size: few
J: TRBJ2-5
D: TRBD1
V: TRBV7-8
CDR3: CASSLWGRDRERETQYF
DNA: TGTGCCAGCAGCTTATGGGGTCGGGACAGGGAAAGGGAGACCCAGTACTTC

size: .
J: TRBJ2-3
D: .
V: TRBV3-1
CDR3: CASSQVMGSTDTQYF
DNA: TGTGCCAGCAGCCAGGTTATGGGGAGCACAGATACGCAGTATTTT

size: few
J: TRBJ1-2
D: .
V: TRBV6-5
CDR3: CASSWGTSWGYTF
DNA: TGTGCCAGCAGCTGGGGGACGTCCTGGGGCTACACCTTC

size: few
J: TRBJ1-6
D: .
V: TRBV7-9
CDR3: CASSAPREALHF
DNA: TGTGCCAGCAGCGCCCCAAGGGAGGCCCTCCACTTT

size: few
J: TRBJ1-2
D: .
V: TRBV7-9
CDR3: CASSSGEQAYYGYTF
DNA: TGTGCCAGCAGCTCTGGGGAACAGGCCTACTATGGCTACACCTTC

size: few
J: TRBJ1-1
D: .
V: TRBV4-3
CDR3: CASSQLRIRNTEAFF
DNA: TGCGCCAGCAGCCAATTAAGGATCAGGAACACTGAAGCTTTCTTT

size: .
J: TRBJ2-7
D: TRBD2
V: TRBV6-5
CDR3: CASSYSVGLAGGPIYEQYF
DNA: TGTGCCAGCAGTTACTCCGTGGGACTAGCGGGGGGGCCCATATACGAGCAGTACTTC

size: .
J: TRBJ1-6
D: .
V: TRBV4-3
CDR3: CASSQVDRPNSPLHF
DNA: TGCGCCAGCAGCCAGGTCGACAGACCTAATTCACCCCTCCACTTT

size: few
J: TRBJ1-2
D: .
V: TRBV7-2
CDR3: CASSFSRDTPAGYTF
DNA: TGTGCCAGCAGCTTCTCCCGGGACACCCCAGCAGGCTACACCTTC

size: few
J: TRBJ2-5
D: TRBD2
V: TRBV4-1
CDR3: CASSQASTSGDEETQYF
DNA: TGCGCCAGCAGCCAAGCGTCGACTAGCGGGGACGAAGAGACCCAGTACTTC

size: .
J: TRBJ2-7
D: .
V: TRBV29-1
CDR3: CSPHGHPYEQYF
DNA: TGCAGCCCCCACGGACACCCCTACGAGCAGTACTTC

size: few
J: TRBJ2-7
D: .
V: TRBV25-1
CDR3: CASSVTIEQYF
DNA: TGTGCCAGCAGTGTAACCATCGAGCAGTACTTC

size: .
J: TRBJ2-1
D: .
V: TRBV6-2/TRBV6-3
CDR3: CASSYRGRLYEQFF
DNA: TGTGCCAGCAGTTACCGGGGCCGGCTGTATGAGCAGTTCTTC

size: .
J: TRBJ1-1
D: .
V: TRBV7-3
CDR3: CASSLSPTVETEAFF
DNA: TGTGCCAGCAGCTTATCTCCGACAGTTGAGACTGAAGCTTTCTTT

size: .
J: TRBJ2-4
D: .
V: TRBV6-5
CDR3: CASRPGPGAKNIQYF
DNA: TGTGCCAGCAGGCCGGGCCCCGGGGCCAAAAACATTCAGTACTTC

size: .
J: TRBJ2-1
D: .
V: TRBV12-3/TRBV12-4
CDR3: CASSFGGVVNNEQFF
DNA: TGTGCCAGCAGTTTTGGCGGGGTAGTGAACAATGAGCAGTTCTTC

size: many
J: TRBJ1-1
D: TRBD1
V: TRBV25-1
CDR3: CASSPGGTEAFF
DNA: TGTGCCAGCAGTCCAGGGGGCACTGAAGCTTTCTTT

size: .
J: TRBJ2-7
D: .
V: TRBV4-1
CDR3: CASSQVAGFYEQYF
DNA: TGCGCCAGCAGCCAAGTTGCAGGGTTCTACGAGCAGTACTTC

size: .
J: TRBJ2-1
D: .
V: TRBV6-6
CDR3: CASSYSGESSYNEQFF
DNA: TGTGCCAGCAGTTACTCGGGGGAGAGCTCCTACAATGAGCAGTTCTTC

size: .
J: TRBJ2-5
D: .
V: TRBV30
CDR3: CAWSVYVLETQYF
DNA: TGTGCCTGGAGTGTTTACGTGTTAGAGACCCAGTACTTC

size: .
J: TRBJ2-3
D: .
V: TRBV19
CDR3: CASSVRLAGADTQYF
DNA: TGTGCCAGTAGTGTGCGACTTGCGGGCGCAGATACGCAGTATTTT

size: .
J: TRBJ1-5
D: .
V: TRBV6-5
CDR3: CASSRGGQPQHF
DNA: TGTGCCAGCAGCAGGGGAGGGCAGCCCCAGCATTTT

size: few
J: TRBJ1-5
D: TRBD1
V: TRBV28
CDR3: CASSLDRGSQHF
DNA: TGTGCCAGCAGTTTGGACAGGGGTTCCCAGCATTTT

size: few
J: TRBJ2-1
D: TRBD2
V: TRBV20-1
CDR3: CSARGGGESNEQFF
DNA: TGCAGTGCTAGAGGTGGGGGGGAAAGCAATGAGCAGTTCTTC

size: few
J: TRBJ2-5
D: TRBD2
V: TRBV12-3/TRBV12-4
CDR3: CASSPGGLAGETQYF
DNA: TGTGCCAGCAGTCCCGGGGGACTAGCCGGAGAGACCCAGTACTTC